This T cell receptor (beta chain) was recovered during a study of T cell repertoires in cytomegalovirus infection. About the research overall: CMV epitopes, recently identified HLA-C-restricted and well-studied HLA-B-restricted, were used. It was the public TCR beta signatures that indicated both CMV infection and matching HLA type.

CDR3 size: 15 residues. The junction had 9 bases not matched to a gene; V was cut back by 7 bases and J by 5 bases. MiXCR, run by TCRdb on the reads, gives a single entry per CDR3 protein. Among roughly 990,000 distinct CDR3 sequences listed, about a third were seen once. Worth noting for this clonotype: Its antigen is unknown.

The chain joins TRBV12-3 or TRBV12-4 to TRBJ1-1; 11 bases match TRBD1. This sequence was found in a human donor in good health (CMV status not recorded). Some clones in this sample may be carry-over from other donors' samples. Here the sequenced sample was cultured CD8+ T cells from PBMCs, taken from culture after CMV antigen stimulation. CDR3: CASTPGQGAWTEAFF. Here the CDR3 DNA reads TGTGCCAGCACTCCCGGACAGGGGGCTTGGACTGAAGCTTTCTTT.